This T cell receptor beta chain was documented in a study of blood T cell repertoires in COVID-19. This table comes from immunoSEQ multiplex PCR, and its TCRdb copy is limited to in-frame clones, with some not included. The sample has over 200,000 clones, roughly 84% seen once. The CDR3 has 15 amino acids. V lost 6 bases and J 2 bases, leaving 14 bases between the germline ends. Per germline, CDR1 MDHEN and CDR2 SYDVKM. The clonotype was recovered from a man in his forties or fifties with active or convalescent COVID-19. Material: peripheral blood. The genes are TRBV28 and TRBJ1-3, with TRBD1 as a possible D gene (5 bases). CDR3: CASSSNPGAGNTIYF. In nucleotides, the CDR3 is TGTGCCAGCAGCTCAAATCCGGGGGCTGGAAACACCATATATTTT.